This T cell receptor (beta chain) was obtained from a study of blood T cell repertoires in COVID-19. Study information: The study drew acute and convalescent COVID-19 samples from the United States, Italy and Spain. T cells, B-cell-depleted T cells, or PBMCs provided the cDNA or gDNA that served as material.

The CDR3 has 15 residues. Germline V gene data show CDR1 as KGHSH and CDR2 as LQKENI. Unmatched junction bases numbered 4, after V lost 3 bases and J lost 0 bases. This clone was recorded only once. Other DNA sequences in the sample encode the same CDR3. Using immunoSEQ multiplex PCR, the repertoire was profiled, and TCRdb retains in-frame clones only, with some absent. The table has a few hundred thousand clones, 70% to 90% seen once. This sequence originates from a human donor in a cohort sampled during active COVID-19. The chain combines TRBV18 with TRBJ1-1; 7 bases are shared with TRBD1. The sequenced sample was peripheral blood. In DNA, the CDR3 is TGTGCCAGCTCACCGGCGGGGACAGTGAACACTGAAGCTTTCTTT. Protein product: CASSPAGTVNTEAFF.